This T cell receptor (beta chain) was found in a study of T-cell memory formation after mild COVID-19. Study details: TCR clustering was largely donor specific. Broader study findings: Later expanders leaned CD4+, whereas clones that contracted between day 15 and 85 were balanced CD4/CD8. Among CD4+ contracting clones, most were CM and EM, and CD8+ ones EMRA.

This clonotype was recorded a few times. The antigen is undetermined. With constant-segment primers, 5'RACE yielded cDNA libraries of TCR alpha and TCR beta that carried sample barcodes and UMIs. MiXCR, run by TCRdb on the 5' RACE reads, gives a single entry per CDR3 protein. Of approximately 150,000 distinct CDR3 sequences in the sample, more than 12% were seen once. The sequence was obtained from an adult woman who had mild COVID-19 (a few samples of this study predate the infection). Cell type and time point are not known. The material sequenced was PBMCs or a T cell subset sorted from them (not recorded which).

The CDR3 loop is CSVPRDRGRRGTEAFF. The CDR3 nucleotides read TGCAGTGTTCCCAGGGACAGGGGGCGTCGGGGCACTGAAGCTTTCTTT. The gene calls are TRBV20-1 and TRBJ1-1; 12 bases map to TRBD1. Germline trimming cut 7 bases from V and 4 bases from J; bases unmatched to any gene: 13. This CDR3 is built from 16 residues. CDR1 and CDR2 (germline): DFQATT, SNEGSKA (reference sequence).